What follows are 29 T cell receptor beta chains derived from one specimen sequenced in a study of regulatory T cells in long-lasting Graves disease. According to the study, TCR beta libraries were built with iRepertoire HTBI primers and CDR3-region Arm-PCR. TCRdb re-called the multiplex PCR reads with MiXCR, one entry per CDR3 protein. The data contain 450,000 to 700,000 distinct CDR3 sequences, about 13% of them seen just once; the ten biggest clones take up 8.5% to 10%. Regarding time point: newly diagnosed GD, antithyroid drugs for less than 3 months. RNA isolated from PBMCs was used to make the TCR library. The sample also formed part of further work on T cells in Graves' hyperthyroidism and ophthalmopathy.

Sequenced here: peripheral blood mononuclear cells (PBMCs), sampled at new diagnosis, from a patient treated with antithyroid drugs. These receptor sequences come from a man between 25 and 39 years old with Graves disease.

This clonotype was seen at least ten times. The chain's CDR3 is CASSSITYEQYF. The CDR3 DNA follows: TGTGCCAGCAGTTCTATAACTTACGAGCAGTACTTC. The chain couples TRBV12-3 or TRBV12-4 to TRBJ2-7; D ambiguous. The CDR3 is made up of 12 amino acids. Trimming took off 4 bases at V and 4 bases at J, with 8 bases between the two ends.

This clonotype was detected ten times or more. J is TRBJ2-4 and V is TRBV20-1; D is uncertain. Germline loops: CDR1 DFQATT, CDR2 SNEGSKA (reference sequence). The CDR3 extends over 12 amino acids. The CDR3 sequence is CSAEKAKNIQYF. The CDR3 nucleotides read TGCAGCGCGGAGAAAGCCAAAAACATTCAGTACTTC.

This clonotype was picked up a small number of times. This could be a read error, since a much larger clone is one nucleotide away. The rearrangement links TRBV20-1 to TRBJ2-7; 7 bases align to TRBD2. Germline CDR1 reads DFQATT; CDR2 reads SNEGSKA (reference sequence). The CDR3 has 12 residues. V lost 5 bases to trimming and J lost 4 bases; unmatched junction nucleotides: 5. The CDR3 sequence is CSACGRGYEQYF. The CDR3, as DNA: TGCAGTGCTTGCGGGAGAGGGTACGAGCAGTACTTC.

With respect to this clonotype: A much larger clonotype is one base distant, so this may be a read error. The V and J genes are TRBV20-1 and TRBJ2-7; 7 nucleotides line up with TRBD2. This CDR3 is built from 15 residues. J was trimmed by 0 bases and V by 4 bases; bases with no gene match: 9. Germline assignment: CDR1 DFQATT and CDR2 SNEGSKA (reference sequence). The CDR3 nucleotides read TGCAGTGCTAAGCCATCAGCGGGGCCCTCCTACGAGCAGTACTTC. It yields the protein CSAKPSAGPSYEQYF.

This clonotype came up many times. CDR3 protein: CASSPTVSTEAFF. The CDR3 nucleotides read TGCGCCAGCAGCCCGACAGTATCCACTGAAGCTTTCTTT. This rearrangement joins TRBV5-1 to TRBJ1-1; TRBD1 might be the D (5 bases). The CDR3 totals 13 residues. Germline CDR1 SGHRS, CDR2 YFSETQ. V lost 4 bases and J 4 bases, leaving 11 bases between the germline ends.

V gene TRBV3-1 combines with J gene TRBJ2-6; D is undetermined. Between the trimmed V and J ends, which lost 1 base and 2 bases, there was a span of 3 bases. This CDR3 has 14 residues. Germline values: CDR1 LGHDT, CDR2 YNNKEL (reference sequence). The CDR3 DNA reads TGTGCCAGCAGCCAAGTCCCTGGGGCCAACGTCCTGACTTTC. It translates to CASSQVPGANVLTF.

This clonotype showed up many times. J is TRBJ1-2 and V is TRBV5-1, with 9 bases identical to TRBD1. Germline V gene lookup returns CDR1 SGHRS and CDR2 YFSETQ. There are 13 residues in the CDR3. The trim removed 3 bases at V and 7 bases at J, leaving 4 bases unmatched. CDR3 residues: CASSWGQGSGYTF. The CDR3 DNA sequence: TGCGCCAGCAGCTGGGGACAGGGATCTGGCTACACCTTC.

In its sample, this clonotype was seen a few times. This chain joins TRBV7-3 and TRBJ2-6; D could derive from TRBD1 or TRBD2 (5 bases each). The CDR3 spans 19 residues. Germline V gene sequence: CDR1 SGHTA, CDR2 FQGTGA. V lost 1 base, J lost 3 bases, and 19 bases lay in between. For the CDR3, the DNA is TGTGCCAGCAGCTTAATCCGGGACCCACTGTTGAGTGGGGCCAACGTCCTGACTTTC. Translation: CASSLIRDPLLSGANVLTF.

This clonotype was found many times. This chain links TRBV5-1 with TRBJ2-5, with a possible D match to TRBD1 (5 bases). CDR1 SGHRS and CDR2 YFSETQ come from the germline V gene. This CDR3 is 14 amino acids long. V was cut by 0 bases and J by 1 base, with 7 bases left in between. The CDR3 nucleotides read TGCGCCAGCAGCTTGGAGGGGCCCCAAGAGACCCAGTACTTC. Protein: CASSLEGPQETQYF. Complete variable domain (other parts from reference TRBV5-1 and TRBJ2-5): KAGVTQTPRYLIKTRGQQVTLSCSPISGHRSVSWYQQTPGQGLQFLFEYFSETQRNKGNFPGRFSGRQFSNSRSEMNVSTLELGDSALYLCASSLEGPQETQYFGPGTRLLVL.

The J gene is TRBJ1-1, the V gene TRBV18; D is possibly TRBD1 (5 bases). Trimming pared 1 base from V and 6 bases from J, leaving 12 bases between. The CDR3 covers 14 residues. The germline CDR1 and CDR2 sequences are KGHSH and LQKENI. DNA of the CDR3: TGTGCCAGCTCACCACGCGAGCAGGGATCTGAAGCTTTCTTT. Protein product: CASSPREQGSEAFF.

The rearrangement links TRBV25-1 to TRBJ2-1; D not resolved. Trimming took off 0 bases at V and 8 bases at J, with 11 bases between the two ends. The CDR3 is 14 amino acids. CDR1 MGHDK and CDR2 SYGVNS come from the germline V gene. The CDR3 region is CASSEYASTYEQFF. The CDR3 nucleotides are TGTGCCAGCAGTGAATATGCTTCCACCTATGAGCAGTTCTTC.

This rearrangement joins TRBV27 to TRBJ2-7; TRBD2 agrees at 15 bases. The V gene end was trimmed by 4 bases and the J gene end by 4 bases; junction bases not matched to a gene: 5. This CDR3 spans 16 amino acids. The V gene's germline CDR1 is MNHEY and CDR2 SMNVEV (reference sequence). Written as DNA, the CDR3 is TGTGCCAGCAGTTGGACGGGACTAGCGGGAGGTTACGAGCAGTACTTC. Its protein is CASSWTGLAGGYEQYF.

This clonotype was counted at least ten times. DNA for the CDR3: TGTGCCAGCAGTTTTCCCGGGACTATGCGGGGTGAGCAGTTCTTC. It yields the protein CASSFPGTMRGEQFF. The chain couples TRBV12-3 or TRBV12-4 to TRBJ2-1, with TRBD2 matching 7 bases. V shed 3 bases and J 9 bases; nucleotides not matched to a gene: 11. The CDR3 runs 15 residues.

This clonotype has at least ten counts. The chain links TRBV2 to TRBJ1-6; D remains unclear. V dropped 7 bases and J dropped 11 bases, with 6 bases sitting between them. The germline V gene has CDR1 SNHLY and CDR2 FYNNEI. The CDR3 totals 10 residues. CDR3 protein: CASMEAPLHF. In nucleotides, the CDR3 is TGTGCCAGCATGGAGGCACCCCTCCACTTT.

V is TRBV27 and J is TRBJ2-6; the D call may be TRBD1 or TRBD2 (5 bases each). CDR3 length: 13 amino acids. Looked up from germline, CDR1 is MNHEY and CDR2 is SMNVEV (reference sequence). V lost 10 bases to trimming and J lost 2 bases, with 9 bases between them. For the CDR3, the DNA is TGTGCCACCGGGGCTACTGGGGCCAACGTCCTGACTTTC. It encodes CATGATGANVLTF.

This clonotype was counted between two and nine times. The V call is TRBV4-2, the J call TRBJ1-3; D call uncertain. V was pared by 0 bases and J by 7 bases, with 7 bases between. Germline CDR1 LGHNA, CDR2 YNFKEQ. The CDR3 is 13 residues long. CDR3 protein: CASSQEGWNTIYF. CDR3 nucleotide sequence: TGTGCCAGCAGCCAAGAAGGGTGGAACACCATATATTTT.

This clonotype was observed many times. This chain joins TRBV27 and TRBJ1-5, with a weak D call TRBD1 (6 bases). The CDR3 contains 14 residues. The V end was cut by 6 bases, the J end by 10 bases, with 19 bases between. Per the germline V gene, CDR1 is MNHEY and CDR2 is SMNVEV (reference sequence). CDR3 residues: CASRPMTGISPQHF. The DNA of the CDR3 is TGTGCCAGCAGACCCATGACAGGAATCAGCCCCCAGCATTTT.

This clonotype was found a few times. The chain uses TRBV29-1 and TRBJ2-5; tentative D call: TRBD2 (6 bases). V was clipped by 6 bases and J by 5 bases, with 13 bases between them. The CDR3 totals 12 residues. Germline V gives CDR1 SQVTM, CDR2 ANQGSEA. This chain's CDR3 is CSVGLSRETQYF. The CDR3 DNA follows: TGCAGCGTGGGACTCTCCCGGGAGACCCAGTACTTC.

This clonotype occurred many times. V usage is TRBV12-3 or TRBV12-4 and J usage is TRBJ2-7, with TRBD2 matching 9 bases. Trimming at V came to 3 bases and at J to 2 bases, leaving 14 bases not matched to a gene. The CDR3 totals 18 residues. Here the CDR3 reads CASSFDPSGNTKAYEQYF. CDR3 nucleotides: TGTGCCAGCAGTTTTGATCCTAGCGGGAATACTAAGGCCTACGAGCAGTACTTC.

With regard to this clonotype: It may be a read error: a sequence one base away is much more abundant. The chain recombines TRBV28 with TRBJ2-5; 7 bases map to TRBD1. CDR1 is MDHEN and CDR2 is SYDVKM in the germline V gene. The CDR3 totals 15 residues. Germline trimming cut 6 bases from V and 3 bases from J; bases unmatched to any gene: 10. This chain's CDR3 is CASSIRTGTEETQYF. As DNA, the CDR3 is TGTGCCAGCAGCATACGCACCGGGACAGAAGAGACCCAGTACTTC.

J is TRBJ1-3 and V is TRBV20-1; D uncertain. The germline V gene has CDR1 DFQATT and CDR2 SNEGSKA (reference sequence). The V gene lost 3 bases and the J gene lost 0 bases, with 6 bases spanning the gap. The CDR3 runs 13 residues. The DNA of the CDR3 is TGCAGTGCTAGGAACCTCTCTGGAAACACCATATATTTT. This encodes CSARNLSGNTIYF.

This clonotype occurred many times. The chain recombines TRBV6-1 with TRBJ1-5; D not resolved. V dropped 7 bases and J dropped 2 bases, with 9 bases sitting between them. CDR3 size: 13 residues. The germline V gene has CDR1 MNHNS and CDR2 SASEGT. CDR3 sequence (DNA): TGTGCCAGCACGGAGAATGGCAATCAGCCCCAGCATTTT. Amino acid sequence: CASTENGNQPQHF.

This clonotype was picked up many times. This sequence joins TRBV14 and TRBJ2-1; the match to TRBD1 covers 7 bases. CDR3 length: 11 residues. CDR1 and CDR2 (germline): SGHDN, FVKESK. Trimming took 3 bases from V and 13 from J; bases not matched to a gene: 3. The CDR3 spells CASSQTGLQFF. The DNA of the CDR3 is TGTGCCAGCAGCCAGACAGGGTTACAGTTCTTC.

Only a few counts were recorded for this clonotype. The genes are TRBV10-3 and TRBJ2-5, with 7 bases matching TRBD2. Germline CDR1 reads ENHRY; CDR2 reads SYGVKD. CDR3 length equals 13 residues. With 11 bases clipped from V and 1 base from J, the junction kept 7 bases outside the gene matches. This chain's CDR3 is CAAREGGQETQYF. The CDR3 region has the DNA TGTGCCGCCAGGGAGGGCGGCCAAGAGACCCAGTACTTC.

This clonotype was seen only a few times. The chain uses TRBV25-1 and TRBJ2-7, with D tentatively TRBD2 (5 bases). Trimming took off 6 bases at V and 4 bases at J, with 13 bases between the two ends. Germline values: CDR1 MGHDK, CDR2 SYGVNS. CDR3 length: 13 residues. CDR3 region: CASRASGEYEQYF. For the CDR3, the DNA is TGTGCCAGCAGAGCCAGCGGAGAATACGAGCAGTACTTC.

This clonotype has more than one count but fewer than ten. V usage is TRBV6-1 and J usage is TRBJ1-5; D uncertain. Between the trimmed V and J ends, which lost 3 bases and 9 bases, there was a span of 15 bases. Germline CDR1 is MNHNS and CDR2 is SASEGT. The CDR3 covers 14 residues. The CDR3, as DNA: TGTGCCAGCAGTGAGGGATGGGGAGCATGGCCCCAGCATTTT. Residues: CASSEGWGAWPQHF.

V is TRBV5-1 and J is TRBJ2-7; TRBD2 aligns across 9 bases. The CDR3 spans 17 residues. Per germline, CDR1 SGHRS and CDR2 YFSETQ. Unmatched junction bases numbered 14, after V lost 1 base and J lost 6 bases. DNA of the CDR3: TGCGCCAGCAGCTTGATAGCGGGATCTACGCGGGGGGGCGAGCAGTACTTC. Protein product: CASSLIAGSTRGGEQYF.

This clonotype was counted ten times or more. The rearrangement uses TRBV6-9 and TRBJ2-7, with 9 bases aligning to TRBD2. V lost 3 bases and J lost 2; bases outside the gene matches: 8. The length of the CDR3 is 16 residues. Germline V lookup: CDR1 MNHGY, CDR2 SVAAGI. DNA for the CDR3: TGTGCCAGCAGTTACTCTGCGCCTAGCGGGACCTACGAGCAGTACTTC. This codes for CASSYSAPSGTYEQYF.

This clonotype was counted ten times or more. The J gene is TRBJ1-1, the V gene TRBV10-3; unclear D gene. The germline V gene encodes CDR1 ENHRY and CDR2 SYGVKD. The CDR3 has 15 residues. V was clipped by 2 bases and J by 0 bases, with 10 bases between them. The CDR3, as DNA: TGTGCCATCAGTGAGAGGGAGCGACTGAACACTGAAGCTTTCTTT. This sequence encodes CAISERERLNTEAFF.